These T cell receptor beta chains were read from a single sample in a study of cytomegalovirus exposure and HLA in healthy donors. Method: immunoSEQ multiplex PCR; TCRdb's copy keeps in-frame clones and lacks some. This sample has approximately 190,000 clones; about nine tenths occur once, and the top ten carry less than 1.3%. The sample comprised PBMCs. The receptors originated from a boy aged 2 to 10 in good health and CMV-seronegative. Both conserved end residues are part of each CDR3. The order of the fields is clone size, D gene, J gene, CDR3 length, V gene, CDR3 DNA, CDR3 protein. D genes are given only for firm matches. A row's size may be missing; if present it is once, few, many or a size class.

once TRBD1 TRBJ2-2 18 TRBV10-1 TGCGCCAGCAGAGCGACAGGGAAGCAGCCGCAAGAGGCCGGGGAGCTGTTTTTT CASRATGKQPQEAGELFF
NA NA TRBJ2-3 15 TRBV19 TGTGCCAGTAGTCCACGCGTAAACCCGACAGATACGCAGTATTTT CASSPRVNPTDTQYF
NA TRBD1 TRBJ1-2 14 TRBV13 TGTGCCAGCAGCTCTTCGACAGGGAAGGATGGCTACACCTTC CASSSSTGKDGYTF
NA TRBD1 TRBJ2-7 14 TRBV7-9 TGTGCCAGCAGCTTAGACACCGGGACAGGGTTGCAGTACTTC CASSLDTGTGLQYF
once TRBD1 TRBJ2-7 14 TRBV5-1 TGCGCCAGCAGCTCCTGGACAGGGCCCTACGAGCAGTACTTC CASSSWTGPYEQYF
once NA TRBJ1-1 14 TRBV6-1 TGTGCCAGCAGTTATCTGGCCGCGAACACTGAAGCTTTCTTT CASSYLAANTEAFF
few NA TRBJ2-6 18 TRBV7-2 TGTGCCAGCAGCTTTTCGCCCATACAGGGCTCTGGGGCCAACGTCCTGACTTTC CASSFSPIQGSGANVLTF
NA NA TRBJ1-2 13 TRBV5-1 TGCGCCAGCAGTTACGGGGGGAACTATGGCTACACCTTC CASSYGGNYGYTF
NA NA TRBJ1-5 12 TRBV6-1 TGTGCCAGCAGGACAGCTAATCAGCCCCAGCATTTT CASRTANQPQHF
few NA TRBJ1-4 17 TRBV21-1 TGTGCCAGCAGCAAAGCAGGAAGACAGGGAACTAATGAAAAACTGTTTTTT CASSKAGRQGTNEKLFF